The T cell receptor beta chain described here comes from a study of glioma-infiltrating T cells. Broader study findings: Tissue-blood divergence was below expectation in non-neoplastic patients, above in gliomas.

Using RNA template, CDR3s of TCR alpha and beta were amplified with iRepertoire arm-PCR. Input was roughly 85-400 ng of tissue mRNA or PBMC total RNA. TCRdb re-derived calls from the multiplex PCR reads in MiXCR, one entry per CDR3 protein. The data contain over 120,000 distinct CDR3 sequences, 30% to 40% of them seen just once; the ten biggest clones take up over 15%. V trimming: 6 bases; J trimming: 7 bases; junction bases outside the gene matches: 11. The CDR3 covers 15 residues. Looked up from germline, CDR1 is MNHNS and CDR2 is SASEGT. This clonotype was picked up many times. Its antigen is undetermined.

This receptor was taken from a human donor with low-grade glioma or glioblastoma, undergoing nonglioma brain surgery, or in good health (not recorded which). The sample consisted of glioma tissue, nonneoplastic brain tissue, or PBMCs (not recorded which). V usage is TRBV6-1 and J usage is TRBJ2-3; 9 bases line up with TRBD2. The CDR3 nucleotides are TGTGCCAGCAGCCCACAGCGGGGGGCCGCTAATACGCAGTATTTT. The encoded protein is CASSPQRGAANTQYF.